The text below deals with one T cell receptor (beta chain). This specimen belongs to a study of T cell changes during pregnancy in multiple sclerosis. The assay was immunoSEQ multiplex PCR, and TCRdb's table has in-frame clones only and misses some. Here the sample spans 75,000 to 95,000 clones, more than 90% being singletons. Germline CDR1 MNHEY, CDR2 SMNVEV (reference sequence). The CDR3 sequence is 16 residues long. Trimming left V 6 bases short and J 0 bases short, with 12 bases between. Here the sequenced sample was peripheral blood, taken in the first trimester of pregnancy. The receptor's source is a female donor with multiple sclerosis, enrolled in a pregnancy study. This chain uses TRBV27 with TRBJ2-6, with D possibly matching TRBD1 (6 bases). CDR3 bases: TGTGCCAGCAGCTTCATCAGGGGCTCTGGGGCCAACGTCCTGACTTTC. Translating gives CASSFIRGSGANVLTF.